This TCR beta chain is drawn from a study of control samples from healthy donors and cancer patients. Method: immunoSEQ multiplex PCR; TCRdb's copy keeps in-frame clones and lacks some. The sample contains around 100,000 clones, less than 90% of which appear only once. Material for sequencing was blood. The TCR comes from a woman aged 70-85 years in good health.

The DNA of the CDR3 is TGTGCCAGCAGGATGAGGGGTCAGACGAACACTGAAGCTTTCTTT. This codes for CASRMRGQTNTEAFF. The V and J genes are TRBV3-1 (or the pseudogene TRBV3-2) and TRBJ1-1, with D maybe TRBD1 (5 bases). This CDR3 has 15 residues. CDR1 LGHDT and CDR2 YNNKEL come from the germline V gene (reference sequence). V was shortened by 6 bases and J by 1 base, with 15 bases between the two germline ends.